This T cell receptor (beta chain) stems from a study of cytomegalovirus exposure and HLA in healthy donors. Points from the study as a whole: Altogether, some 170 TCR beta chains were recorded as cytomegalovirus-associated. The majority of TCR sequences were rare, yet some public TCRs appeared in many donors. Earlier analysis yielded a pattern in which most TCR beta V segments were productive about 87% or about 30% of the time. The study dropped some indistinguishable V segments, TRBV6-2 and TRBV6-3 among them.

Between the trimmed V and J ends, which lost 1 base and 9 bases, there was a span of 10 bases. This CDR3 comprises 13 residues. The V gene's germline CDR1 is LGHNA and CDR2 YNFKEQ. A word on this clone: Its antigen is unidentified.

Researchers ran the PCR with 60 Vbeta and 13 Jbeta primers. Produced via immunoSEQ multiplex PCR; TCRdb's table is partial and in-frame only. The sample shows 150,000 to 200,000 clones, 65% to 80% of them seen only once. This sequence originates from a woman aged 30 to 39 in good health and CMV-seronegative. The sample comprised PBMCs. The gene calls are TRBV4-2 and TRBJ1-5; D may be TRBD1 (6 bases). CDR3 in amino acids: CASSQGGLGPQHF. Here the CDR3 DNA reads TGTGCCAGCAGCCAAGGGGGGCTGGGGCCCCAGCATTTT.